The 23 T cell receptor beta chains reported below all come from one sample, sequenced in a study of regulatory T cells in long-lasting Graves disease. Library construction for TCR beta used iRepertoire HTBI primers and Arm-PCR of CDR3 regions. TCRdb processed the multiplex PCR reads anew with MiXCR; each CDR3 protein has one entry. The sample includes over 650,000 distinct CDR3 sequences, 25% to 35% of them seen just once. Noted time point: persistent/refractory GD, antithyroid drugs over 5 years with positive TRAb. RNA isolated from PBMCs was used to make the TCR library. The specimen comprised peripheral blood mononuclear cells (PBMCs), sampled when the disease was refractory, from a patient treated with antithyroid drugs. Receptors originate from a female donor with Graves disease.

The rearrangement joins TRBV5-1 to TRBJ2-7, with 7 bases lining up with TRBD1. V lost 4 bases to trimming and J lost 3 bases; unmatched junction nucleotides: 7. Germline V gives CDR1 SGHRS, CDR2 YFSETQ. The CDR3 loop spans 14 amino acids. In nucleotides, the CDR3 is TGCGCCAGCAGCCCGGGACAGACAATCTACGAGCAGTACTTC. Translated: CASSPGQTIYEQYF. The complete variable domain, with remaining parts taken from reference TRBV5-1 and TRBJ2-7, reads KAGVTQTPRYLIKTRGQQVTLSCSPISGHRSVSWYQQTPGQGLQFLFEYFSETQRNKGNFPGRFSGRQFSNSRSEMNVSTLELGDSALYLCASSPGQTIYEQYFGPGTRLTVT.

This clonotype was seen ten or more times. The rearrangement joins TRBV28 to TRBJ1-2; 10 nucleotides align to TRBD1. The trim removed 7 bases at V and 8 bases at J, leaving 13 bases unmatched. The CDR3 totals 15 residues. CDR1 and CDR2 from the germline V gene are MDHEN and SYDVKM. CDR3 sequence reads: CASTVGQGLPPGYTF. The CDR3 coding sequence is TGTGCCAGCACCGTGGGACAGGGGCTACCCCCCGGCTACACCTTC.

This clonotype was counted many times. The chain carries TRBV28 and TRBJ1-2, with D perhaps TRBD1 (5 bases). The CDR3 totals 20 residues. Trimming removed 2 bases from V and 2 bases from J, with 27 bases in between. The germline V gene encodes CDR1 MDHEN and CDR2 SYDVKM. The CDR3 here is CASSLEGRGFVGESNYGYTF. The CDR3 bases are TGTGCCAGCAGTTTAGAGGGTCGGGGGTTTGTAGGGGAATCGAACTATGGCTACACCTTC.

The chain combines TRBV28 with TRBJ1-5, with 10 positions matching TRBD1. V gave up 10 bases and J gave up 6 bases; unmatched junction bases: 15. Germline-derived CDR1 and CDR2 are MDHEN and SYDVKM. This CDR3 is built from 16 residues. The CDR3 DNA is TGTGCCACATGGGGGACAGGGGATGGGAGCGGTCAGCCCCAGCATTTT. It codes for CATWGTGDGSGQPQHF.

This clonotype showed up many times. The chain has TRBV6-2 or TRBV6-3 and TRBJ1-2, with TRBD1 matching over 11 bases. Per germline, CDR1 MNHEY and CDR2 SVGEGT. V gave up 5 bases and J gave up 4 bases; unmatched junction bases: 0. The CDR3 consists of 13 residues. The CDR3 protein is CASSGTGGYGYTF. The DNA for the CDR3 is TGTGCCAGCAGTGGGACAGGGGGCTATGGCTACACCTTC.

This clonotype was seen more than once but under ten times. The genes are TRBV19 and TRBJ1-1; no definite D call. CDR3 length equals 16 residues. Germline assignment: CDR1 LNHDA and CDR2 SQIVND (reference sequence). The V end lost 6 bases, the J end lost 1 base, and 18 bases lay between the germline ends. The CDR3 sequence: CASSPGPPSGNTEAFF. Written as DNA, the CDR3 is TGTGCCAGTAGCCCAGGACCGCCCTCCGGGAACACTGAAGCTTTCTTT.

This sequence joins TRBV12-5 and TRBJ2-1; the D call may be TRBD1 or TRBD2 (5 bases each). The CDR3 sequence is 19 residues long. Germline CDR1 is LGHNT and CDR2 is FRNRAP. V lost 4 bases and J 0 bases, leaving 22 bases between the germline ends. The CDR3 coding sequence is TGTGCTAGTGGTTCGTACTCCGGGGCGCGGGCGAGCTCCTACAATGAGCAGTTCTTC. As protein: CASGSYSGARASSYNEQFF.

The chain is built from TRBV9 and TRBJ2-2; 7 bases are a match to TRBD1. The ends lost 3 bases at V and 6 bases at J; junction bases unmatched: 8. Germline V gives CDR1 SGDLS, CDR2 YYNGEE. This CDR3 has 15 amino acids. The CDR3 nucleotides are TGTGCCAGCAGCGCGACAGGGATGATACCCGGGGAGCTGTTTTTT. This sequence encodes CASSATGMIPGELFF.

There are many counts of this clonotype. This chain connects TRBV12-3 or TRBV12-4 to TRBJ2-7, with 8 positions matching TRBD2. V dropped 3 bases and J dropped 0; count of bases not matched to a gene: 4. The CDR3 has 15 amino acids. In nucleotides, the CDR3 is TGTGCCAGCAGTTTCGTAGCGGGAAGCTCCTACGAGCAGTACTTC. This translates into CASSFVAGSSYEQYF.

This clonotype was observed a few times. CDR3: CSVERQGGHEQYF. CDR3 bases: TGCAGCGTCGAAAGACAGGGGGGACACGAGCAGTACTTC. The chain uses TRBV29-1 and TRBJ2-7; 9 bases match TRBD1. The CDR3 sequence is 13 residues long. The V gene end was trimmed by 6 bases and the J gene end by 5 bases; junction bases not matched to a gene: 8. Germline-derived CDR1 and CDR2 are SQVTM and ANQGSEA.

This clonotype was picked up a small number of times. This chain links TRBV19 with TRBJ1-4, with 7 bases lining up with TRBD1. J lost 14 bases, V lost 7 bases, and 10 bases had no gene match. The CDR3 consists of 12 residues. In germline, CDR1 is LNHDA, CDR2 SQIVND (reference sequence). CDR3 protein: CASKGTDPRLFF. Here the CDR3 DNA reads TGTGCCAGTAAGGGGACAGACCCGCGGCTGTTTTTT.

Ten or more counts support this clonotype. This chain joins TRBV15 and TRBJ1-4, with 9 bases fitting TRBD1. CDR1 is LNHNV and CDR2 is YYDKDF in the germline V gene (reference sequence). The trim removed 4 bases at V and 3 bases at J, leaving 3 bases unmatched. The CDR3 runs 15 residues. CDR3 in DNA: TGTGCCACCAGCAATCGACAGGGGGCTAATGAAAAACTGTTTTTT. Its protein is CATSNRQGANEKLFF.

This clonotype was detected only a few times. V gene TRBV3-1 combines with J gene TRBJ1-2; maybe TRBD1 (5 bases). Trimming cost V 0 bases and J 4 bases, with 9 bases left between them. This CDR3 contains 14 residues. CDR1 is LGHDT, CDR2 YNNKEL, per germline (reference sequence). CDR3 bases: TGTGCCAGCAGCCAAGACGCAGGGCTCTATGGCTACACCTTC. This sequence encodes CASSQDAGLYGYTF.

This clonotype was seen a few times. The chain couples TRBV6-1 to TRBJ2-7, with 8 positions matching TRBD1. J was trimmed by 2 bases and V by 5 bases; bases with no gene match: 11. The CDR3 spans 16 residues. CDR1 MNHNS and CDR2 SASEGT come from the germline V gene. The CDR3 loop reads CASSRDEQGATYEQYF. The DNA for the CDR3 is TGTGCCAGCAGTCGAGATGAGCAGGGGGCTACCTACGAGCAGTACTTC.

This chain links TRBV29-1 with TRBJ1-4; D is uncertain. V lost 2 bases and J lost 6, with 13 bases in between. Germline values: CDR1 SQVTM, CDR2 ANQGSEA. CDR3 length: 14 residues. The CDR3 loop reads CSVEPLEDDEKLFF. CDR3 nucleotide sequence: TGCAGCGTTGAACCGTTGGAGGACGATGAAAAACTGTTTTTT.

This clonotype has a handful of counts. CDR3 amino acids: CASRTTGTGRYGYTF. The DNA of the CDR3 is TGTGCCAGCCGCACTACCGGGACAGGGCGCTATGGCTACACCTTC. The chain combines TRBV27 with TRBJ1-2, with 9 bases identical to TRBD1. The CDR3 length is 15 residues. Germline CDR1 reads MNHEY; CDR2 reads SMNVEV (reference sequence). V trimming: 8 bases; J trimming: 4 bases; junction bases outside the gene matches: 11.

The V call is TRBV29-1, the J call TRBJ1-5; tentative D call: TRBD1 (5 bases). Trimming left V 5 bases short and J 0 bases short, with 20 bases between. The CDR3 runs 17 residues. In germline, CDR1 is SQVTM, CDR2 ANQGSEA. CDR3 residues: CSVRGGQGGSSNQPQHF. DNA for the CDR3: TGCAGCGTTCGGGGCGGGCAGGGAGGCTCTAGCAATCAGCCCCAGCATTTT.

This clonotype came up many times. The V and J genes are TRBV6-2 or TRBV6-3 and TRBJ1-1; 7 nucleotides agree with TRBD1. The germline gives CDR1 MNHEY, CDR2 SVGEGT. This CDR3 has 15 residues. The J segment lost 0 bases and the V segment lost 3 bases, leaving 4 bases of the junction unmatched. The CDR3 here is CASSYRTGLNTEAFF. Written as DNA, the CDR3 is TGTGCCAGCAGTTATCGGACAGGCCTGAACACTGAAGCTTTCTTT.

The chain is built from TRBV19 and TRBJ1-1; D unclear. The CDR3 is 13 residues long. CDR1 is LNHDA and CDR2 is SQIVND in the germline V gene (reference sequence). The ends were cut back, 1 base at V and 5 bases at J, with 8 bases in the middle. CDR3 sequence: CASSIALQTEAFF. CDR3 sequence (DNA): TGTGCCAGTAGTATAGCCCTGCAAACTGAAGCTTTCTTT.

The chain links TRBV6-2 or TRBV6-3 to TRBJ2-7, with a weak D call TRBD2 (5 bases). The CDR3 extends over 12 amino acids. CDR1 is MNHEY, CDR2 SVGEGT, per germline. The ends were cut back, 6 bases at V and 2 bases at J, with 8 bases in the middle. The CDR3: CASSMTTYEQYF. The CDR3 bases are TGTGCCAGCAGCATGACTACCTACGAGCAGTACTTC.

V is TRBV6-1 and J is TRBJ2-3; D is perhaps TRBD1 (5 bases). The germline CDR1 and CDR2 sequences are MNHNS and SASEGT. Deletions cut 2 bases from V and 4 bases from J, with 13 bases between. The CDR3 is 15 residues long. The CDR3 protein is CASSEYPRAADTQYF. The CDR3 DNA is TGTGCCAGCAGTGAATACCCCAGGGCGGCAGATACGCAGTATTTT.

The V and J genes are TRBV19 and TRBJ1-4; D might be TRBD1 (5 bases). Trimming removed 4 bases at V and 8 bases at J, with 17 bases between. CDR3 length equals 15 residues. Germline CDR1 reads LNHDA; CDR2 reads SQIVND (reference sequence). In DNA form, the CDR3 reads TGTGCCAGTAGTACGCCGGGACGGAGGAGGGAAAAACTGTTTTTT. As protein: CASSTPGRRREKLFF.

This clonotype was seen only a few times. This chain uses TRBV4-2 with TRBJ1-5; D ambiguous. The CDR3 covers 15 residues. CDR1 is LGHNA, CDR2 YNFKEQ, per germline. The ends were cut back, 0 bases at V and 6 bases at J, with 12 bases in the middle. Here the CDR3 reads CASSQEEGKGQPQHF. The CDR3 DNA follows: TGTGCCAGCAGCCAAGAAGAGGGAAAGGGTCAGCCCCAGCATTTT.